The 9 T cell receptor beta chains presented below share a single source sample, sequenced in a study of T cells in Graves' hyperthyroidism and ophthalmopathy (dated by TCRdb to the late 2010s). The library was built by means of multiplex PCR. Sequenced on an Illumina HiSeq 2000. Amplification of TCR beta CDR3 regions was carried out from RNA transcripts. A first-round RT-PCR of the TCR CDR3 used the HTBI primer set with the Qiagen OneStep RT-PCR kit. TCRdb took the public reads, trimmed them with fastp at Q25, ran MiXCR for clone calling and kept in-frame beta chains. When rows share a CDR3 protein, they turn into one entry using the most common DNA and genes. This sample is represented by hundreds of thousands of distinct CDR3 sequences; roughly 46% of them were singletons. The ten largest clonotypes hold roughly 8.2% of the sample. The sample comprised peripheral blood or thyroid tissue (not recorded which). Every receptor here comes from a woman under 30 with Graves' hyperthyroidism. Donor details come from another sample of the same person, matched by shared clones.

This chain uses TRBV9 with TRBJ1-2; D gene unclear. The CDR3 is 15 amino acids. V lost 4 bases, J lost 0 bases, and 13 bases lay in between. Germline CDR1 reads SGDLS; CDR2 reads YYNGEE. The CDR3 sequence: CASSQDVKANYGYTF. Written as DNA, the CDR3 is TGTGCCAGCAGCCAAGATGTGAAAGCTAACTATGGCTACACCTTC.

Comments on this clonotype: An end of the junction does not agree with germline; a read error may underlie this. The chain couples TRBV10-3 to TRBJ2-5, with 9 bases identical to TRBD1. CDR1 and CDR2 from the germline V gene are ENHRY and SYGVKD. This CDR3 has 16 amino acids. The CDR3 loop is CASSDPGQGARGTQYF. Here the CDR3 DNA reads TGTGCCAGCAGTGACCCGGGACAGGGAGCAAGAGGGACCCAGTACTTC.

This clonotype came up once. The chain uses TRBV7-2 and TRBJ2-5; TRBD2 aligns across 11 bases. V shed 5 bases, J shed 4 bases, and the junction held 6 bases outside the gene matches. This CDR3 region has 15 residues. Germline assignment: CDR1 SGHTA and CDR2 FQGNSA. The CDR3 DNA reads TGTGCCAGCAGCCTTCGACTAGCGGGACTAGAGACCCAGTACTTC. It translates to CASSLRLAGLETQYF.

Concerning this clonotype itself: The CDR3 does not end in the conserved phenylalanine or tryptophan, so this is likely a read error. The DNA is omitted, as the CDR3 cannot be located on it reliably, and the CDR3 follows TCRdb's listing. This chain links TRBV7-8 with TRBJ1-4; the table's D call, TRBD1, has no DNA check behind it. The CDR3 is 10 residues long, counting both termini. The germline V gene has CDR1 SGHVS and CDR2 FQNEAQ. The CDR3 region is CASSSEGAVG.

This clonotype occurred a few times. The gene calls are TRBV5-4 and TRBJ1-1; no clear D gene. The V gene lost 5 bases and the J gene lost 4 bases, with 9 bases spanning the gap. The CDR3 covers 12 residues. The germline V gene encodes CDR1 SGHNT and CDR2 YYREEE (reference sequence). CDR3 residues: CASSYEGTEAFF. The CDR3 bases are TGTGCCAGCAGTTACGAGGGCACTGAAGCTTTCTTT.

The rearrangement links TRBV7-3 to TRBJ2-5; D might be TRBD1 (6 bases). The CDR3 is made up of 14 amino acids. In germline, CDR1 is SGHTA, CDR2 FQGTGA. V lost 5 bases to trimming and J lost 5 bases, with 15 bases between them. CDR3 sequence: CASSPGQNNETQYF. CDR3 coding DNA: TGTGCCAGCAGCCCAGGACAGAACAATGAGACCCAGTACTTC.

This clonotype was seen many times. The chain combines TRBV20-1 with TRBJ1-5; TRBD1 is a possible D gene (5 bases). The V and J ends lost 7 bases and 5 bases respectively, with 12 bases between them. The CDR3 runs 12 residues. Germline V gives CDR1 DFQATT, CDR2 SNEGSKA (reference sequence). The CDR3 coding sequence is TGCAGTGTCGCGACAGATTATCAGCCCCAGCATTTT. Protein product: CSVATDYQPQHF.

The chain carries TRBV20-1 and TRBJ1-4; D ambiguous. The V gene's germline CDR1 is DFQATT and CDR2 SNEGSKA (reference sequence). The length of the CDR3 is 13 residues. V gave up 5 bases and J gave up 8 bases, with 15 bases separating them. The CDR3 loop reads CSARWRVSEKLFF. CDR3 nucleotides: TGCAGTGCTCGTTGGAGGGTGTCCGAAAAACTGTTTTTT.

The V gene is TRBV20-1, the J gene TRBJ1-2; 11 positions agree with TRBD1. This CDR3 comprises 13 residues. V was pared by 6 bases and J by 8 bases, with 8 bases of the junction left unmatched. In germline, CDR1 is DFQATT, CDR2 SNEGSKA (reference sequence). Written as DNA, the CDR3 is TGCAGTGCAACCGGACAGGGGGCGGGAGGCTACACCTTC. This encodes CSATGQGAGGYTF.